The entry that follows covers one T cell receptor (beta chain) sequence. Using RNA transcripts, the TCR beta CDR3 regions were amplified. RT-PCR in the first round used HTBI primers; a second-round multiplex PCR followed. In TCRdb, the multiplex PCR reads were re-called with MiXCR into one record per CDR3 protein. The repertoire holds over 500,000 distinct CDR3 sequences, with around a fifth as singletons. The sample originates from a study of Graves' ophthalmopathy and Graves' hyperthyroidism. V lost 0 bases to trimming and J lost 0 bases; unmatched junction nucleotides: 7. Germline V CDR1 and CDR2: SGHTA, FQGNSA. This CDR3 has 17 residues.

Input material: peripheral blood. The chain has TRBV7-2 and TRBJ1-1, with 7 bases matching TRBD1. The TCR was taken from a woman in her late teens or twenties with stable Graves' hyperthyroidism. Some clones in this sample may be carry-over from other donors' samples. The CDR3 sequence is CASSLARDRDMNTEAFF. CDR3 in DNA: TGTGCCAGCAGCTTAGCCAGAGACAGGGACATGAACACTGAAGCTTTCTTT.